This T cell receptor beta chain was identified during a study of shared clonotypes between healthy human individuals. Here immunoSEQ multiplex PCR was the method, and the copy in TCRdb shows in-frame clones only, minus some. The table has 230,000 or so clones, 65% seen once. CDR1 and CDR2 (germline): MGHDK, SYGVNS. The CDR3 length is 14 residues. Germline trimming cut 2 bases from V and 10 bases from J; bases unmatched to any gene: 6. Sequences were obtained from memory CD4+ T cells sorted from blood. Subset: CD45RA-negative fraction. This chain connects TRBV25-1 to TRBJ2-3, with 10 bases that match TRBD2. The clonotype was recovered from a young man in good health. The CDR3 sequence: CASSEGLAGVSQYF. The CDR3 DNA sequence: TGTGCCAGCAGTGAAGGCCTAGCGGGAGTTTCGCAGTATTTT.